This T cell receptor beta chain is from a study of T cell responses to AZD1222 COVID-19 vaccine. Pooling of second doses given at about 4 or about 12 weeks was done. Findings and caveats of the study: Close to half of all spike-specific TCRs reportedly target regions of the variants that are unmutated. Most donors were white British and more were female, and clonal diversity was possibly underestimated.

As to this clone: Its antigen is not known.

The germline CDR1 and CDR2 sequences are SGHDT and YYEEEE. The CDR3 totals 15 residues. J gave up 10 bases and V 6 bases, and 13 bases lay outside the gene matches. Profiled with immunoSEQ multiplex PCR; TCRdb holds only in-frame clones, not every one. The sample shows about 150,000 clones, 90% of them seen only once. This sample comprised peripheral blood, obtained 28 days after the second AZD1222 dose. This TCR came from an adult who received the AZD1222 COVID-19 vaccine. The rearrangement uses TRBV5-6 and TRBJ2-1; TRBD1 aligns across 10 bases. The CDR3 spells CASIRRRQGAREQFF. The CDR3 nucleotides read TGTGCCAGCATCCGGCGCCGACAGGGGGCACGAGAGCAGTTCTTC.